This TCR beta chain was captured in a study of breast tumors, draining lymph nodes, adjacent tissues. The CDR3 sequence is 18 residues long. Trimming shortened V by 2 bases and J by 6 bases, and 23 bases separated the two germline ends. Per the germline V gene, CDR1 is SGHTA and CDR2 is FQGNSA. This clonotype was detected ten times or more. TCRdb redid the calling of the multiplex PCR reads with MiXCR, one entry per CDR3 protein. The profile shows fewer than 90,000 distinct CDR3 sequences, roughly 29% of them singletons. Samples came from axillary lymph nodes draining the breast cancer. The sample was axillary lymph node tissue. The sequence was collected from a female donor with breast cancer. Some clones in this sample may be carry-over from other donors' samples. This chain connects TRBV7-2 to TRBJ2-1, with a tentative D call TRBD2 (5 bases). CDR3 DNA sequence: TGTGCCAGCAGCTTACGTAGGAAGAGCGGCCCCATAGGCAATGAGCAGTTCTTC. It specifies CASSLRRKSGPIGNEQFF.